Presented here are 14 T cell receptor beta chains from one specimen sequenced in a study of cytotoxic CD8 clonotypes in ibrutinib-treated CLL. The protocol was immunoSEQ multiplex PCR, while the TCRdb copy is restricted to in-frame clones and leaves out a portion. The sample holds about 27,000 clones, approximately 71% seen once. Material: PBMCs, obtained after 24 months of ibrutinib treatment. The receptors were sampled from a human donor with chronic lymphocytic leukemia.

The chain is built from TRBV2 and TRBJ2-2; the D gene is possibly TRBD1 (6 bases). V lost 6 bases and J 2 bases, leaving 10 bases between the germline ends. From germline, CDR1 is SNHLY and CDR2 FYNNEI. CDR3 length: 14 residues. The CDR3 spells CASSRTANTGELFF. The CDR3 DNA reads TGTGCCAGCAGCCGGACAGCAAACACCGGGGAGCTGTTTTTT. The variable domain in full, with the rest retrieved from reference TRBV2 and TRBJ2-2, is EPEVTQTPSHQVTQMGQEVILRCVPISNHLYFYWYRQILGQKVEFLVSFYNNEISEKSEIFDDQFSVERPDGSNFTLKIRSTKLEDSAMYFCASSRTANTGELFFGEGSRLTVL.

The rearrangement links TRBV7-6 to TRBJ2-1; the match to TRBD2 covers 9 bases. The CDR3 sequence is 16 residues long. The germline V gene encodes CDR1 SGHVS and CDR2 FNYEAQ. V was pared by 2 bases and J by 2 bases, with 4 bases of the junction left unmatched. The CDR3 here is CASSLIQRGAYNEQFF. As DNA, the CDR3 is TGTGCCAGCAGCTTAATCCAGCGGGGGGCCTACAATGAGCAGTTCTTC.

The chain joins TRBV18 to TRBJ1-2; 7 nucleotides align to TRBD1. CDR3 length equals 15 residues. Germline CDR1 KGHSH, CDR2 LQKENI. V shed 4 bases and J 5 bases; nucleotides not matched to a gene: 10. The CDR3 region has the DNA TGTGCCAGCTCACTGGACAGGATTCATGTATATGGCTACACCTTC. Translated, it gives CASSLDRIHVYGYTF.

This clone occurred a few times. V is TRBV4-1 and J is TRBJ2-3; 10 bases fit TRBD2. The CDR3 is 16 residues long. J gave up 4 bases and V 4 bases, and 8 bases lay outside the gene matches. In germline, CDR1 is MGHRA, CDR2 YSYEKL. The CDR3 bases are TGCGCCAGCAGCCCCACCGGAGCGGGGGGGCCAGATACGCAGTATTTT. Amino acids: CASSPTGAGGPDTQYF.

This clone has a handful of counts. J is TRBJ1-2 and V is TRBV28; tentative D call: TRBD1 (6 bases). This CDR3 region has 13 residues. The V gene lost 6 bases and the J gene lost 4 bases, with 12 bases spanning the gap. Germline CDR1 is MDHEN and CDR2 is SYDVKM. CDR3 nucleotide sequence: TGTGCCAGCAGCGCTAACAGGGTCTATGGCTACACCTTC. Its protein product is CASSANRVYGYTF.

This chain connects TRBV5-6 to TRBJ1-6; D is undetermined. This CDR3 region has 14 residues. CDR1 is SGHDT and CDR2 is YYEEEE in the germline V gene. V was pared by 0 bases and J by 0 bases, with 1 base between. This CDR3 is CASSLASYNSPLHF. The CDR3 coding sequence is TGTGCCAGCAGCTTGGCCTCCTATAATTCACCCCTCCACTTT.

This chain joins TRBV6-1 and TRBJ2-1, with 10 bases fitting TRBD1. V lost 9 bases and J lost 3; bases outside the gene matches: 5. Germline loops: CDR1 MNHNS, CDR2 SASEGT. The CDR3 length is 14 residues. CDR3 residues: CASLGQGVYNEQFF. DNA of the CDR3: TGTGCCAGTTTAGGACAGGGGGTCTACAATGAGCAGTTCTTC.

DNA for the CDR3: TGTGCCAGCAGTGACTCGTGGGAAACCACTGAAGCTTTCTTT. It is translated as CASSDSWETTEAFF. The chain employs TRBV6-4 and TRBJ1-1; D is unclear. The CDR3 totals 14 residues. The germline V and J ends were trimmed by 0 bases and 4 bases, with 9 bases remaining between them. Germline V gives CDR1 MRHNA, CDR2 SNTAGT.

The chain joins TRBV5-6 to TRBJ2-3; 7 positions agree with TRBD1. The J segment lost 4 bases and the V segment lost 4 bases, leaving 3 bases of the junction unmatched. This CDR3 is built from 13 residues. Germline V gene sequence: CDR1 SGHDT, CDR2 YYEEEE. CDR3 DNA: TGTGCCAGCAGCACCACAGGGGCAGATACGCAGTATTTT. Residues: CASSTTGADTQYF.

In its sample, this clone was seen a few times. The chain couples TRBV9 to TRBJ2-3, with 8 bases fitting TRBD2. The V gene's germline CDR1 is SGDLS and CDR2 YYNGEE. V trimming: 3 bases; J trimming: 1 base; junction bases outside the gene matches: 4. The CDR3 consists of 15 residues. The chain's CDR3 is CASSGGGRGTDTQYF. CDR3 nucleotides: TGTGCCAGCAGCGGCGGGGGGCGAGGCACAGATACGCAGTATTTT. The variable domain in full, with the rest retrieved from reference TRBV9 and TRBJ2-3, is DSGVTQTPKHLITATGQRVTLRCSPRSGDLSVYWYQQSLDQGLQFLIQYYNGEERAKGNILERFSAQQFPDLHSELNLSSLELGDSALYFCASSGGGRGTDTQYFGPGTRLTVL.

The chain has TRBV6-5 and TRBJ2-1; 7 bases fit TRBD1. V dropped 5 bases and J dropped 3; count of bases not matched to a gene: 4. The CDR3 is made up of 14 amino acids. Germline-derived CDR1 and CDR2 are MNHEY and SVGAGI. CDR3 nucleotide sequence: TGTGCCAGCAGTCCGGGACAGTTCTACAATGAGCAGTTCTTC. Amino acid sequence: CASSPGQFYNEQFF.

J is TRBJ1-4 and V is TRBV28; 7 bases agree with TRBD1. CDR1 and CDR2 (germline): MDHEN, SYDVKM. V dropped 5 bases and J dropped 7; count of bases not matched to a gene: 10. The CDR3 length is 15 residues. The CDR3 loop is CASSTRQGLGEKLFF. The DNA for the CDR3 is TGTGCCAGCAGTACACGACAGGGTCTGGGTGAAAAACTGTTTTTT.

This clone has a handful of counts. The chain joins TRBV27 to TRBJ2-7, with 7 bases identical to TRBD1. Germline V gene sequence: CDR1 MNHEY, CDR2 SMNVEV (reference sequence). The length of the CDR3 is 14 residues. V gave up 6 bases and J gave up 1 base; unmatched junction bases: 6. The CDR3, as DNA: TGTGCCAGCAGGAACTACAGGGGTTCCTACGAGCAGTACTTC. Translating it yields CASRNYRGSYEQYF.

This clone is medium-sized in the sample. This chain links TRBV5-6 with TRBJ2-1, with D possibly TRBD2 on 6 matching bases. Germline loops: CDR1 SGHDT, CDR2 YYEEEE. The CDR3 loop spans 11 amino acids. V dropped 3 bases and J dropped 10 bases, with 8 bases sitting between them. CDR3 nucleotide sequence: TGTGCCAGCAGCTCGACTAGAGAGCAGTTCTTC. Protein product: CASSSTREQFF. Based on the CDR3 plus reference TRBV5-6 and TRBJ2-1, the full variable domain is DAGVTQSPTHLIKTRGQQVTLRCSPKSGHDTVSWYQQALGQGPQFIFQYYEEEERQRGNFPDRFSGHQFPNYSSELNVNALLLGDSALYLCASSSTREQFFGPGTRLTVL.